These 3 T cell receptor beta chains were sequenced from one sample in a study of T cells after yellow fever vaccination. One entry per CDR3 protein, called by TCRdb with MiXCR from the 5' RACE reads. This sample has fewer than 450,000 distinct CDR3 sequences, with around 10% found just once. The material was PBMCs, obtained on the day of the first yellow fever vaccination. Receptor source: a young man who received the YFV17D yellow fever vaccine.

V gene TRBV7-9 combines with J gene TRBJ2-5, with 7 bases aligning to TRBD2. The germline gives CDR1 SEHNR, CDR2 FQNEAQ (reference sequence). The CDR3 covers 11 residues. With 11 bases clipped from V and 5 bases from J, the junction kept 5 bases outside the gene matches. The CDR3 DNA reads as TGTGCCGGTCTTAGCGGGGAGACCCAGTACTTC. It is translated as CAGLSGETQYF.

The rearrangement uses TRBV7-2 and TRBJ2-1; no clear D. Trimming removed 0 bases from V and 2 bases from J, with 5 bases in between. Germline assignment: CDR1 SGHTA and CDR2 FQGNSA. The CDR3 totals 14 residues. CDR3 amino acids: CASSLARTYNEQFF. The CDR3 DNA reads TGTGCCAGCAGCTTAGCCCGGACCTACAATGAGCAGTTCTTC.

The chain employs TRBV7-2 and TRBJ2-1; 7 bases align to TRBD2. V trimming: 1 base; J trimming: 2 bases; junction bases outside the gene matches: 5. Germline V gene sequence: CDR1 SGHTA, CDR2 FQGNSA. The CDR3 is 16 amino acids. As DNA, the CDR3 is TGTGCCAGCAGCTTAGGGAGCGGGGACCCCTACAATGAGCAGTTCTTC. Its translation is CASSLGSGDPYNEQFF. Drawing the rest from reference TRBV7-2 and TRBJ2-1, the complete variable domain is GAGVSQSPSNKVTEKGKDVELRCDPISGHTALYWYRQSLGQGLEFLIYFQGNSAPDKSGLPSDRFSAERTGGSVSTLTIQRTQQEDSAVYLCASSLGSGDPYNEQFFGPGTRLTVL.